This entry lists 18 T cell receptor beta chains sequenced from one sample in a study of a mutant IDH1 vaccine in newly diagnosed glioma. The method was immunoSEQ multiplex PCR; TCRdb's version includes in-frame clones alone and lacks a portion of them. Of about 120,000 clones in the sample, about nine tenths were seen once. Antigens of these TCRs are unknown. As for time point: week 11, during vaccination. Vaccine doses each comprised 300 ug of mutant IDH1 20-mer peptide, with topical imiquimod. The sample here was PBMCs, taken from a glioma patient whose treatment included an IDH1 peptide vaccine. These TCRs come from a woman aged 50 to 60 with glioma.

This clone counts as medium-sized. This sequence joins TRBV27 and TRBJ2-7; a weak D match, TRBD1 (6 bases). Trimming took off 5 bases at V and 3 bases at J, with 11 bases between the two ends. This CDR3 is built from 13 residues. The germline CDR1 and CDR2 sequences are MNHEY and SMNVEV (reference sequence). Here the CDR3 DNA reads TGTGCCAGCAGTACTCGGACAGACTACGAGCAGTACTTC. Translated, it gives CASSTRTDYEQYF.

The chain joins TRBV11-2 to TRBJ2-2; TRBD2 matches at 14 bases. This CDR3 has 16 amino acids. Germline V gene lookup returns CDR1 SGHAT and CDR2 FQNNGV. The ends lost 5 bases at V and 5 bases at J; junction bases unmatched: 4. The CDR3 DNA reads TGTGCCAGCAGCCCGGGACTAGCGGGAGTTACCGGGGAGCTGTTTTTT. Translating it yields CASSPGLAGVTGELFF.

V gene TRBV19 combines with J gene TRBJ2-3, with no clear D. Germline lookup yields CDR1 LNHDA and CDR2 SQIVND (reference sequence). V shed 5 bases and J shed 5 bases, with 5 bases lying between them. The CDR3 spans 11 residues. In nucleotides, the CDR3 is TGTGCCAGTAGTTTAGGAGATACGCAGTATTTT. Amino acid sequence: CASSLGDTQYF.

In nucleotides, the CDR3 is TGTGCCAGCAGGGGGGCCTTCAGCGAGCCGAATGAAAAACTGTTTTTT. This codes for CASRGAFSEPNEKLFF. This chain connects TRBV27 to TRBJ1-4; tentatively, D is TRBD1 (6 bases). The V and J ends lost 6 bases and 5 bases respectively, with 19 bases between them. This CDR3 has 16 residues. Germline V gene lookup returns CDR1 MNHEY and CDR2 SMNVEV (reference sequence).

The rearrangement joins TRBV6-5 to TRBJ2-2; TRBD1 might be the D (6 bases). V lost 2 bases and J 0 bases, leaving 7 bases between the germline ends. The CDR3 is 15 residues long. Germline CDR1 MNHEY, CDR2 SVGAGI. The chain's CDR3 is CASSYGQPNTGELFF. The CDR3, as DNA: TGTGCCAGCAGTTACGGACAGCCGAACACCGGGGAGCTGTTTTTT.

This clone showed up just a few times. The CDR3 reads CASSPNSGGGTDTQYF. The CDR3 DNA is TGTGCCAGCAGCCCCAATAGCGGGGGGGGCACAGATACGCAGTATTTT. V gene TRBV11-2 combines with J gene TRBJ2-3, with TRBD2 matching over 11 bases. CDR1 and CDR2 (germline): SGHAT, FQNNGV. Germline trimming cut 5 bases from V and 1 base from J; bases unmatched to any gene: 5. This CDR3 is built from 16 residues.

V is TRBV28 and J is TRBJ1-4, with D possibly matching TRBD1 (6 bases). This CDR3 region has 16 residues. CDR1 MDHEN and CDR2 SYDVKM come from the germline V gene. V shed 10 bases and J shed 7 bases, with 25 bases lying between them. CDR3 in amino acids: CATGGAQRLATEKLFF. CDR3 bases: TGTGCCACGGGGGGGGCCCAGCGTCTCGCCACTGAAAAACTGTTTTTT.

This chain uses TRBV5-4 with TRBJ2-5; D is possibly TRBD2 (5 bases). This CDR3 spans 14 amino acids. CDR1 is SGHNT and CDR2 is YYREEE in the germline V gene (reference sequence). Trimming shortened V by 3 bases and J by 2 bases, and 11 bases separated the two germline ends. CDR3 bases: TGTGCCAGCAGCTCGCGGACTTTTCAAGAGACCCAGTACTTC. Translated, it gives CASSSRTFQETQYF. Full variable domain (outside the CDR3, taken from reference TRBV5-4 and TRBJ2-5): ETGVTQSPTHLIKTRGQQVTLRCSSQSGHNTVSWYQQALGQGPQFIFQYYREEENGRGNFPPRFSGLQFPNYSSELNVNALELDDSALYLCASSSRTFQETQYFGPGTRLLVL.

This sequence joins TRBV11-3 and TRBJ1-1; the match to TRBD1 covers 8 bases. V lost 3 bases to trimming and J lost 4 bases; unmatched junction nucleotides: 7. Germline V gene data show CDR1 as SGHNT and CDR2 as YENEEA. This CDR3 is 15 amino acids long. The CDR3 sequence is CASSLGRGLGTEAFF. The CDR3 nucleotides are TGTGCCAGCAGCTTGGGCAGGGGGCTCGGCACTGAAGCTTTCTTT.

The genes are TRBV9 and TRBJ1-3; TRBD1 matches at 7 bases. The trim removed 4 bases at V and 0 bases at J, leaving 7 bases unmatched. The germline V gene has CDR1 SGDLS and CDR2 YYNGEE. The CDR3 contains 16 residues. This CDR3 is CASSPRQGSSGNTIYF. The CDR3 DNA sequence: TGTGCCAGCAGCCCAAGACAGGGCTCCTCTGGAAACACCATATATTTT.

The V gene is TRBV5-1, the J gene TRBJ2-1, with 11 bases aligning to TRBD2. Germline values: CDR1 SGHRS, CDR2 YFSETQ. This CDR3 spans 19 amino acids. The ends lost 4 bases at V and 0 bases at J; junction bases unmatched: 12. CDR3 nucleotide sequence: TGCGCCAGCAGCCTCGGGACTAGCGGAACCCTAGGCTCCTACAATGAGCAGTTCTTC. Residues: CASSLGTSGTLGSYNEQFF. The complete variable domain, with remaining parts taken from reference TRBV5-1 and TRBJ2-1, reads KAGVTQTPRYLIKTRGQQVTLSCSPISGHRSVSWYQQTPGQGLQFLFEYFSETQRNKGNFPGRFSGRQFSNSRSEMNVSTLELGDSALYLCASSLGTSGTLGSYNEQFFGPGTRLTVL.

The chain has TRBV28 and TRBJ2-2; weak D call: TRBD1 (6 bases). CDR1 MDHEN and CDR2 SYDVKM come from the germline V gene. The CDR3 totals 14 residues. V lost 3 bases, J lost 4 bases, and 9 bases lay in between. In nucleotides, the CDR3 is TGTGCCAGCAGTTTGGGACAAAGCACCGGGGAGCTGTTTTTT. Protein sequence: CASSLGQSTGELFF.

The V and J genes are TRBV7-9 and TRBJ2-2; 7 positions agree with TRBD1. The V and J ends lost 7 bases and 1 base, in that order; junction bases with no gene match: 3. The CDR3 totals 14 residues. Germline CDR1 is SEHNR and CDR2 is FQNEAQ (reference sequence). CDR3 amino acids: CASTRTGNTGELFF. For the CDR3, the DNA is TGTGCCAGCACCAGGACAGGGAACACCGGGGAGCTGTTTTTT.

The chain has TRBV28 and TRBJ2-1; 11 nucleotides line up with TRBD2. V dropped 9 bases and J dropped 6; count of bases not matched to a gene: 16. This CDR3 contains 17 residues. Germline CDR1 MDHEN, CDR2 SYDVKM. The CDR3 here is CASIFTSGGIVSNEQFF. CDR3 sequence (DNA): TGTGCCAGTATCTTCACTAGCGGGGGAATAGTGAGCAATGAGCAGTTCTTC.

The J gene is TRBJ1-1, the V gene TRBV11-2; TRBD1 is a possible D gene (6 bases). The germline gives CDR1 SGHAT, CDR2 FQNNGV. The CDR3 runs to 14 residues. V was cut by 5 bases and J by 2 bases, with 12 bases left in between. The CDR3 DNA follows: TGTGCCAGCAGCGACGGACAGTACAACACTGAAGCTTTCTTT. Amino acids: CASSDGQYNTEAFF. Full variable domain (remainder filled in from reference TRBV11-2 and TRBJ1-1): EAGVAQSPRYKIIEKRQSVAFWCNPISGHATLYWYQQILGQGPKLLIQFQNNGVVDDSQLPKDRFSAERLKGVDSTLKIQPAKLEDSAVYLCASSDGQYNTEAFFGQGTRLTVV.

The rearrangement links TRBV2 to TRBJ2-3, with TRBD1 matching 7 bases. CDR1 and CDR2 from the germline V gene are SNHLY and FYNNEI. The V and J ends lost 8 bases and 5 bases, in that order; junction bases with no gene match: 10. This CDR3 has 14 amino acids. In nucleotides, the CDR3 is TGTGCCAGCGGGACAGCCCTGAGGGGAGATACGCAGTATTTT. Its translation: CASGTALRGDTQYF.

V usage is TRBV7-3 and J usage is TRBJ2-5; a weak D match, TRBD2 (6 bases). This CDR3 is built from 15 residues. Germline V gene data show CDR1 as SGHTA and CDR2 as FQGTGA. V gave up 5 bases and J gave up 2 bases, with 15 bases separating them. This chain's CDR3 is CASSPGVAEQETQYF. For the CDR3, the DNA is TGTGCCAGCAGCCCCGGGGTAGCGGAGCAAGAGACCCAGTACTTC. The full variable domain, with the rest looked up from reference TRBV7-3 and TRBJ2-5, is GAGVSQTPSNKVTEKGKYVELRCDPISGHTALYWYRQSLGQGPEFLIYFQGTGAADDSGLPNDRFFAVRPEGSVSTLKIQRTERGDSAVYLCASSPGVAEQETQYFGPGTRLLVL.

CDR3 amino acids: CASSSGTVNNEQFF. Written as DNA, the CDR3 is TGTGCCAGCAGTTCGGGGACAGTTAACAATGAGCAGTTCTTC. This sequence joins TRBV28 and TRBJ2-1; 7 bases agree with TRBD1. The germline gives CDR1 MDHEN, CDR2 SYDVKM. The V segment lost 4 bases and the J segment 5 bases; nucleotides outside the gene matches: 5. This CDR3 is built from 14 residues.